This TCR beta chain derives from a study of blood T cell repertoires in COVID-19. The wider study: The cDNA or gDNA used as material had been derived from T cells, B-cell-depleted T cells, or PBMCs.

In the authors' methods: Nucleated cell number was recorded as an estimate derived from reference gene primer amplification. The repertoire was sequenced with immunoSEQ multiplex PCR; TCRdb's copy has only in-frame clones and lacks some. V and J calls and clone size are as listed in that table; D and trimming were resolved from the DNA. Seen here are a few hundred thousand clones, just over 85% observed once, and the top ten hold 3.5% to 4.5%. Clinical history as reported by participants underpinned cohort assignment. Sequences were obtained from PBMCs or T cells enriched from blood (not recorded which). The receptor's source is a woman in her thirties or forties with acute COVID-19.

CDR3 in DNA: TGTGCCAGCAGCTTGTTTCAGACAGGGTTGAACACTGAAGCTTTCTTT. Translating gives CASSLFQTGLNTEAFF. The chain joins TRBV5-6 to TRBJ1-1, with TRBD1 identical over 7 bases. The CDR3 loop spans 16 amino acids. The germline gives CDR1 SGHDT, CDR2 YYEEEE. V lost 1 base to trimming and J lost 0 bases; unmatched junction nucleotides: 6. Supplemented by reference TRBV5-6 and TRBJ1-1, the full variable domain reads DAGVTQSPTHLIKTRGQQVTLRCSPKSGHDTVSWYQQALGQGPQFIFQYYEEEERQRGNFPDRFSGHQFPNYSSELNVNALLLGDSALYLCASSLFQTGLNTEAFFGQGTRLTVV.